A selection of T cell receptor beta chains follows, all from one sample in a study of blood T cell repertoires in COVID-19. Libraries were prepared by immunoSEQ multiplex PCR; TCRdb keeps only in-frame clonotypes and omits some of them. The sample includes roughly 280,000 clones, around 85% of them seen just once. Source material: peripheral blood. The receptors shown here come from a woman in her seventies with acute or convalescent COVID-19. The CDR3 runs from the conserved cysteine through the conserved F or W. The D gene is left open where the match is weak. A clone size is listed for some rows: how often the clone was seen (once, few, many), or a class if it is expanded.

CDR3 DNA: TGTGCCACCAGCAGAGGTGGGAGGGGGGAGACCCAGTACTTC
CDR3 protein: CATSRGGRGETQYF
clone size: -
CDR3 length: 14
J gene: TRBJ2-5
D gene: -
V gene: TRBV15

CDR3 DNA: TGTGCCAGCAGGAGGGACAGTGGGAACACTGAAGCTTTCTTT
CDR3 protein: CASRRDSGNTEAFF
clone size: -
CDR3 length: 14
J gene: TRBJ1-1
D gene: TRBD1
V gene: TRBV9

CDR3 DNA: TGTGCCAGCAGCTTCCGACAGGGGGATACCTACGAGCAGTACTTC
CDR3 protein: CASSFRQGDTYEQYF
clone size: once
CDR3 length: 15
J gene: TRBJ2-7
D gene: -
V gene: TRBV21-1

CDR3 DNA: TGTGCCAGCAGCTCAACCGGGACTAGCGGGTACAATGAGCAGTTCTTC
CDR3 protein: CASSSTGTSGYNEQFF
clone size: once
CDR3 length: 16
J gene: TRBJ2-1
D gene: TRBD2
V gene: TRBV5-4

CDR3 DNA: TGTGCCAGCAGCGTTCAGGGGCGGGATTCACCCCTCCACTTT
CDR3 protein: CASSVQGRDSPLHF
clone size: -
CDR3 length: 14
J gene: TRBJ1-6
D gene: -
V gene: TRBV6-1

CDR3 DNA: TGCGCCAGCAGCTGGCAGGGGTCGATGAACACTGAAGCTTTCTTT
CDR3 protein: CASSWQGSMNTEAFF
clone size: -
CDR3 length: 15
J gene: TRBJ1-1
D gene: -
V gene: TRBV4-1

CDR3 DNA: TGTGCCAGCAGCCTCGGGTCGGCTGACACTGAAGCTTTCTTT
CDR3 protein: CASSLGSADTEAFF
clone size: -
CDR3 length: 14
J gene: TRBJ1-1
D gene: -
V gene: TRBV7-3

CDR3 DNA: TGTGCCAGCAGTTACTCGATTGGGACAGCTAACACTGAAGCTTTCTTT
CDR3 protein: CASSYSIGTANTEAFF
clone size: once
CDR3 length: 16
J gene: TRBJ1-1
D gene: TRBD1
V gene: TRBV6-5

CDR3 DNA: TGTGCCATCAGTTCAGGCCCCCAAGAGACCCAGTACTTC
CDR3 protein: CAISSGPQETQYF
clone size: -
CDR3 length: 13
J gene: TRBJ2-5
D gene: -
V gene: TRBV10-3

CDR3 DNA: TGTGCCAGCAGTCCTACCGGGACAGGGAGCTATGGCTACACCTTC
CDR3 protein: CASSPTGTGSYGYTF
clone size: few
CDR3 length: 15
J gene: TRBJ1-2
D gene: TRBD1
V gene: TRBV6-5

CDR3 DNA: TGCGCCAGCAGCTTATCTGGGGCCTCGGGCACCGGGGAGCTGTTTTTT
CDR3 protein: CASSLSGASGTGELFF
clone size: -
CDR3 length: 16
J gene: TRBJ2-2
D gene: -
V gene: TRBV5-1

CDR3 DNA: TGTGCCAGTAGTATAGAGCCGGGACTAGAGCAGTTCTTC
CDR3 protein: CASSIEPGLEQFF
clone size: -
CDR3 length: 13
J gene: TRBJ2-1
D gene: TRBD2
V gene: TRBV19

CDR3 DNA: TGTGCCAGTAGTACTGTGACAGGGTCCGGGGAGCTGTTTTTT
CDR3 protein: CASSTVTGSGELFF
clone size: -
CDR3 length: 14
J gene: TRBJ2-2
D gene: TRBD1
V gene: TRBV19

CDR3 DNA: TGCAGCGTTGATAAGACGGGGGACTACAATGAGCAGTTCTTC
CDR3 protein: CSVDKTGDYNEQFF
clone size: -
CDR3 length: 14
J gene: TRBJ2-1
D gene: -
V gene: TRBV29-1

CDR3 DNA: TGTGCCAGCAGTCTTGGGGAGGGTTCAGATACGCAGTATTTT
CDR3 protein: CASSLGEGSDTQYF
clone size: -
CDR3 length: 14
J gene: TRBJ2-3
D gene: TRBD2
V gene: TRBV2

CDR3 DNA: TGTGCCAGCAGCTTGACGGGGTTCTCTGGAAACACCATATATTTT
CDR3 protein: CASSLTGFSGNTIYF
clone size: -
CDR3 length: 15
J gene: TRBJ1-3
D gene: -
V gene: TRBV7-3

CDR3 DNA: TGTGCCAGCAGCTCACTAGCGGGGCTATCCTACAATGAGCAGTTCTTC
CDR3 protein: CASSSLAGLSYNEQFF
clone size: -
CDR3 length: 16
J gene: TRBJ2-1
D gene: TRBD2
V gene: TRBV5-6

CDR3 DNA: TGTGCCAGCAGCCACCTACTGGGAGATGAAAAACTGTTTTTT
CDR3 protein: CASSHLLGDEKLFF
clone size: -
CDR3 length: 14
J gene: TRBJ1-4
D gene: -
V gene: TRBV3-1/TRBV3-2

CDR3 DNA: TGTGCCAGCACTCGGGGGGGCGGCAGCGGGGAGCTGTTTTTT
CDR3 protein: CASTRGGGSGELFF
clone size: -
CDR3 length: 14
J gene: TRBJ2-2
D gene: TRBD2
V gene: TRBV7-2

CDR3 DNA: TGTGCCAGCACCGCCCTAGAGCAGGGGAATTCACCCCTCCACTTT
CDR3 protein: CASTALEQGNSPLHF
clone size: -
CDR3 length: 15
J gene: TRBJ1-6
D gene: -
V gene: TRBV2

CDR3 DNA: TGTGCCAGCAGCCCCCCCGGTGCGGGGGCGAGGGAGACCCAGTACTTC
CDR3 protein: CASSPPGAGARETQYF
clone size: -
CDR3 length: 16
J gene: TRBJ2-5
D gene: -
V gene: TRBV7-2

CDR3 DNA: TGTGCCAGCAGCTTGGTCGGGGGGGAGGGTACGCAGTATTTT
CDR3 protein: CASSLVGGEGTQYF
clone size: -
CDR3 length: 14
J gene: TRBJ2-3
D gene: TRBD2
V gene: TRBV5-4

CDR3 DNA: TGTGCCAGCAGCTCACTCGGGAGGGGGACAGCCTACAATGAGCAGTTCTTC
CDR3 protein: CASSSLGRGTAYNEQFF
clone size: few
CDR3 length: 17
J gene: TRBJ2-1
D gene: -
V gene: TRBV11-2

CDR3 DNA: TGCGCCAGCAGCTCCACCGGCGGGGGTATGAATGAGCAGTTCTTC
CDR3 protein: CASSSTGGGMNEQFF
clone size: -
CDR3 length: 15
J gene: TRBJ2-1
D gene: TRBD2
V gene: TRBV5-1

CDR3 DNA: TGTGCCAGCAGCTTAACTCGTGACAGCACCTATGGCTACACCTTC
CDR3 protein: CASSLTRDSTYGYTF
clone size: few
CDR3 length: 15
J gene: TRBJ1-2
D gene: -
V gene: TRBV7-3

CDR3 DNA: TGTGCCAGCAGCCAAGGGACTCGTGGCACAGATACGCAGTATTTT
CDR3 protein: CASSQGTRGTDTQYF
clone size: -
CDR3 length: 15
J gene: TRBJ2-3
D gene: -
V gene: TRBV4-2

CDR3 DNA: TGTGCCAGCAGCTTTATTTCCAATGAGCAGTTCTTC
CDR3 protein: CASSFISNEQFF
clone size: few
CDR3 length: 12
J gene: TRBJ2-1
D gene: -
V gene: TRBV7-9

CDR3 DNA: TGTGCCAGCAGCCAACTGTACTACGAGCAGTACTTC
CDR3 protein: CASSQLYYEQYF
clone size: -
CDR3 length: 12
J gene: TRBJ2-7
D gene: -
V gene: TRBV3-1/TRBV3-2

CDR3 DNA: TGTGCCAGCAGCCAAGATTGGACAACTACTAGCACAGATACGCAGTATTTT
CDR3 protein: CASSQDWTTTSTDTQYF
clone size: -
CDR3 length: 17
J gene: TRBJ2-3
D gene: -
V gene: TRBV14

CDR3 DNA: TGTGCCAGCTCACCGACAGGGAACCAGCCCCAGCATTTT
CDR3 protein: CASSPTGNQPQHF
clone size: -
CDR3 length: 13
J gene: TRBJ1-5
D gene: TRBD1
V gene: TRBV18

CDR3 DNA: TGTGCCAGCAGTTACGTGACTAGCGGGGTAGAGACCCAGTACTTC
CDR3 protein: CASSYVTSGVETQYF
clone size: -
CDR3 length: 15
J gene: TRBJ2-5
D gene: TRBD2
V gene: TRBV6-2/TRBV6-3

CDR3 DNA: TGTGCCAGCAGCCATACAGGGAGATCCACTGAAGCTTTCTTT
CDR3 protein: CASSHTGRSTEAFF
clone size: -
CDR3 length: 14
J gene: TRBJ1-1
D gene: -
V gene: TRBV14

CDR3 DNA: TGTGCCAGCAGCGCAGTAGGGACTAGCGGGACCCGGGGCTCCTACAATGAGCAGTTCTTC
CDR3 protein: CASSAVGTSGTRGSYNEQFF
clone size: -
CDR3 length: 20
J gene: TRBJ2-1
D gene: TRBD2
V gene: TRBV9

CDR3 DNA: TGTGCCAGCAAGGGGACAGGGACTGGAAACACCATATATTTT
CDR3 protein: CASKGTGTGNTIYF
clone size: -
CDR3 length: 14
J gene: TRBJ1-3
D gene: TRBD1
V gene: TRBV6-5

CDR3 DNA: TGTGCCAGCAGCCTACCCAGGGACATGAACACTGAAGCTTTCTTT
CDR3 protein: CASSLPRDMNTEAFF
clone size: -
CDR3 length: 15
J gene: TRBJ1-1
D gene: -
V gene: TRBV6-1

CDR3 DNA: TGTGCCTCCCCGGGCCGGGCCATCCAGGGGTCTGGCTACACCTTC
CDR3 protein: CASPGRAIQGSGYTF
clone size: -
CDR3 length: 15
J gene: TRBJ1-2
D gene: -
V gene: TRBV30

CDR3 DNA: TGTGCCAGCAGCGGCCGGAGGAGCGACCCCCCGGGGGAGCTGTTTTTT
CDR3 protein: CASSGRRSDPPGELFF
clone size: -
CDR3 length: 16
J gene: TRBJ2-2
D gene: -
V gene: TRBV9

CDR3 DNA: TGTGCCAGTAGCCCGGGAGGGGGGTTGGGCTCGAAAAACATTCAGTACTTC
CDR3 protein: CASSPGGGLGSKNIQYF
clone size: -
CDR3 length: 17
J gene: TRBJ2-4
D gene: TRBD2
V gene: TRBV19

CDR3 DNA: TGTGCCAGCCCCCGGGGAATGGGGGGACCGGATGAGCAGTTCTTC
CDR3 protein: CASPRGMGGPDEQFF
clone size: -
CDR3 length: 15
J gene: TRBJ2-1
D gene: -
V gene: TRBV19

CDR3 DNA: TGTGCCAGCAGCTTTATCACTAGCGGGGGGCACCAAGAGACCCAGTACTTC
CDR3 protein: CASSFITSGGHQETQYF
clone size: -
CDR3 length: 17
J gene: TRBJ2-5
D gene: TRBD2
V gene: TRBV7-9

CDR3 DNA: TGCGCCAGCAGTATGGAGGCGGCAGGGGGGCGAGAGACCCAGTACTTC
CDR3 protein: CASSMEAAGGRETQYF
clone size: -
CDR3 length: 16
J gene: TRBJ2-5
D gene: -
V gene: TRBV5-1

CDR3 DNA: TGTGCCAGCAGCGAGCGAGACTACAATGAGCAGTTCTTC
CDR3 protein: CASSERDYNEQFF
clone size: -
CDR3 length: 13
J gene: TRBJ2-1
D gene: -
V gene: TRBV7-9

CDR3 DNA: TGTGCCAGCAGTCCCGGGACAGGTAATCAGCCCCAGCATTTT
CDR3 protein: CASSPGTGNQPQHF
clone size: -
CDR3 length: 14
J gene: TRBJ1-5
D gene: TRBD1
V gene: TRBV6-5

CDR3 DNA: TGTGCCAGCAGTTCGACAGCCAACTATAATTCACCCCTCCACTTT
CDR3 protein: CASSSTANYNSPLHF
clone size: -
CDR3 length: 15
J gene: TRBJ1-6
D gene: -
V gene: TRBV2

CDR3 DNA: TGCAGCGTTGCAAGCCCGGGACAGGGACAGCCCCAGCATTTT
CDR3 protein: CSVASPGQGQPQHF
clone size: -
CDR3 length: 14
J gene: TRBJ1-5
D gene: TRBD1
V gene: TRBV29-1

CDR3 DNA: TGTGCCAGCAGCTCAGGACAGGGTATTTCACCCCTCCACTTT
CDR3 protein: CASSSGQGISPLHF
clone size: -
CDR3 length: 14
J gene: TRBJ1-6
D gene: TRBD1
V gene: TRBV7-8

CDR3 DNA: TGTGCCAGTAGTCCCAATAGCGGGGGGAACAATGAGCAGTTCTTC
CDR3 protein: CASSPNSGGNNEQFF
clone size: -
CDR3 length: 15
J gene: TRBJ2-1
D gene: TRBD2
V gene: TRBV19

CDR3 DNA: TGTGCCAGCAACGCCGGGACAACCTCCTACGAGCAGTACTTC
CDR3 protein: CASNAGTTSYEQYF
clone size: -
CDR3 length: 14
J gene: TRBJ2-7
D gene: -
V gene: TRBV6-6

CDR3 DNA: TGTGCCAGCAGCCAAGGGACTAGCGGGGGAGAGACCCAGTACTTC
CDR3 protein: CASSQGTSGGETQYF
clone size: -
CDR3 length: 15
J gene: TRBJ2-5
D gene: TRBD2
V gene: TRBV3-1/TRBV3-2

CDR3 DNA: TGTGCCAGCAGCCAAAGGTTGGGACAGGCGACCTCTGGGGCCAACGTCCTGACTTTC
CDR3 protein: CASSQRLGQATSGANVLTF
clone size: -
CDR3 length: 19
J gene: TRBJ2-6
D gene: TRBD1
V gene: TRBV4-2

CDR3 DNA: TGTGCCAGCTCGTCTACAGGGGAGAGTGAAGCTTTCTTT
CDR3 protein: CASSSTGESEAFF
clone size: -
CDR3 length: 13
J gene: TRBJ1-1
D gene: TRBD1
V gene: TRBV18

CDR3 DNA: TGTGCCACCAGCAGGAGGGGGGGGCAAGGGCCCGAAGCTTTCTTT
CDR3 protein: CATSRRGGQGPEAFF
clone size: -
CDR3 length: 15
J gene: TRBJ1-1
D gene: -
V gene: TRBV15

CDR3 DNA: TGTGCCAGCAGCCAAGGGGAGGCAACCCAGTACTTC
CDR3 protein: CASSQGEATQYF
clone size: -
CDR3 length: 12
J gene: TRBJ2-5
D gene: -
V gene: TRBV3-1/TRBV3-2